Many counts were recorded for the clone carrying this TCR beta chain. The V end lost 4 bases, the J end lost 1 base, and 11 bases lay between the germline ends. Germline CDR1 and CDR2: SGHTA and FQGNSA. The CDR3 is 14 amino acids. The record originates from a study of neurological immune-mediated disorders. TCRdb re-called the 5' RACE reads with MiXCR, one entry per CDR3 protein. This sample yields about 59,000 distinct CDR3 sequences, of which roughly 3.5% are seen a single time; around 3.3% belongs to the top ten. The receptor's source is a woman younger than 45 with multiple sclerosis. Sequencing was carried out using PBMCs. The rearrangement joins TRBV7-2 to TRBJ2-7, with D possibly matching TRBD1 (5 bases). DNA of the CDR3: TGTGCCAGCAGCTCGAACCGACAGTCCTACGAGCAGTACTTC. Translated, it gives CASSSNRQSYEQYF.